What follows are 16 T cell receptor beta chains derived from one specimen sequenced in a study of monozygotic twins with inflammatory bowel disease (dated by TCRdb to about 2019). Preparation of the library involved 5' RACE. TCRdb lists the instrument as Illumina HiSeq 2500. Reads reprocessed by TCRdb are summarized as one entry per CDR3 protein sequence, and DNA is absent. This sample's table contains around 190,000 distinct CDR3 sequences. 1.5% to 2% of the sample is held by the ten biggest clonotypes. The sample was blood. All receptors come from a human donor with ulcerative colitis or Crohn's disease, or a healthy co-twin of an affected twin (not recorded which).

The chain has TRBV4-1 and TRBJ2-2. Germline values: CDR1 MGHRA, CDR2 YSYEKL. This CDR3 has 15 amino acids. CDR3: CASSQAGLGAGELFF.

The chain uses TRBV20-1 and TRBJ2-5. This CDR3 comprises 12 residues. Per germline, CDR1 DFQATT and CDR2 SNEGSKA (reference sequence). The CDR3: CSALDDQETQYF.

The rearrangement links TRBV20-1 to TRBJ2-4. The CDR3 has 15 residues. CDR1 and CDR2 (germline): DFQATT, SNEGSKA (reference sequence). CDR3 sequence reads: CSAPNLRSAKNIQYF.

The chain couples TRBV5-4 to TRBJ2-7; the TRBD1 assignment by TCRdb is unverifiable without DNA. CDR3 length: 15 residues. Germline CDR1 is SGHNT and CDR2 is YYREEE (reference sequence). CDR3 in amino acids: CASSLAQGLKYEQYF. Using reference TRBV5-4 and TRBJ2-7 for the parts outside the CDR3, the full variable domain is ETGVTQSPTHLIKTRGQQVTLRCSSQSGHNTVSWYQQALGQGPQFIFQYYREEENGRGNFPPRFSGLQFPNYSSELNVNALELDDSALYLCASSLAQGLKYEQYFGPGTRLTVT.

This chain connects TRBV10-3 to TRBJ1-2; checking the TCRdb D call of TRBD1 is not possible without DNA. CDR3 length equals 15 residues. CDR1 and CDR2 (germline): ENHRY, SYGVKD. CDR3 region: CAISGTDGGGGGYTF.

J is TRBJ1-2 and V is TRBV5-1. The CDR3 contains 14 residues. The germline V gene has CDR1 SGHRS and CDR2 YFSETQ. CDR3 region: CASSLAAERHGYTF.

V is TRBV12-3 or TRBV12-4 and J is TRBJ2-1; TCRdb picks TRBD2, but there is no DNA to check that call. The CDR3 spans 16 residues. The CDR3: CASRPVAGGPRNEQFF.

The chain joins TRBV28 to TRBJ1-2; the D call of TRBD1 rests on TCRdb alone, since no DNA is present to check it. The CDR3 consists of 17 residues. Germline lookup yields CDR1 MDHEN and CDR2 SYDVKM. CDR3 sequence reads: CASITPDGQGINNGYTF.

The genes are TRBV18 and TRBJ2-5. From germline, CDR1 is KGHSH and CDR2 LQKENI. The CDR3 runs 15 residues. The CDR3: CASSPRGFPRETQYF.

CDR3 in amino acids: CASSLRGKGDQPQHF. The gene calls are TRBV5-6 and TRBJ1-5. Looked up from germline, CDR1 is SGHDT and CDR2 is YYEEEE. The CDR3 is 15 residues long.

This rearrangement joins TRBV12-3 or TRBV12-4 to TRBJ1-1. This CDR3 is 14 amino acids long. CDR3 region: CASSRRALNTEAFF.

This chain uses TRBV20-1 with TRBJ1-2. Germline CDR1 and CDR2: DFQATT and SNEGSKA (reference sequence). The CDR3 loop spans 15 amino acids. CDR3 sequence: CSARDRESSNYGYTF.

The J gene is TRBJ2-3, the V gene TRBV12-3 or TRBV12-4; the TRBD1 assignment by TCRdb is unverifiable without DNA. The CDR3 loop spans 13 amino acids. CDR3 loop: CASIQGLADTQYF.

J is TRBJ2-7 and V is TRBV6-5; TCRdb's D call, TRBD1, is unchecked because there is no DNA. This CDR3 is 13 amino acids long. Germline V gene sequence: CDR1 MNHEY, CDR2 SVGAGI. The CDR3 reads CASRRDISYEQYF.

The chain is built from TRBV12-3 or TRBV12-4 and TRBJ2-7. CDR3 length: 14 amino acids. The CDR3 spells CASSLVRVGYEQYF.

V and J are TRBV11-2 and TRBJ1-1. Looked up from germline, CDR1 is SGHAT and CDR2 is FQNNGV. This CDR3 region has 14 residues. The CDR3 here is CASSFLGLNTEAFF.